Reported below is one T cell receptor (beta chain). Its antigen is unidentified. The data are from a study of OX40 agonist ivuxolimab in advanced cancers. Study details: Therapy given before enrollment (anti-PD-1, anti-PD-L1 or anti-CTLA-4) was allowed, and roughly 41% had some.

Data came from immunoSEQ multiplex PCR; TCRdb stores just in-frame clones and leaves some out. The data hold about 100,000 clones, with more than 85% observed a single time. Notes on the study in general: Both blood CD4+ and CD8+ T cells showed clonal growth by week 6 at 0.1 to 3.0 mg/kg.

V lost 2 bases to trimming and J lost 5 bases; unmatched junction nucleotides: 7. The CDR3 is 15 residues long. Germline assignment: CDR1 SEHNR and CDR2 FQNEAQ (reference sequence). The TCR originated in an adult with an advanced solid tumor such as melanoma, head and neck, liver or kidney cancer. The chain recombines TRBV7-9 with TRBJ2-5; 8 nucleotides line up with TRBD2. Sequenced material: CD4+ or CD8+ T cells sorted from blood, taken in a trial of the OX40 agonist ivuxolimab. The CDR3 DNA follows: TGTGCCAGCAGCTTATTCAGCGGGAGAGGCGAGACCCAGTACTTC. This encodes CASSLFSGRGETQYF.